This is a list of T cell receptor beta chains from one sample in a study of T cell responses to AZD1222 COVID-19 vaccine. Profiled with immunoSEQ multiplex PCR; TCRdb holds only in-frame clones, not every one. The sample shows about 120,000 clones, roughly 88% of them seen only once. This material consisted of peripheral blood, taken on day 0 of MenACWY control vaccination. The receptors were gathered from an adult in good health. Both conserved end residues are part of each CDR3. A D gene is named only where the DNA matches it firmly. Expanded clones get a size class; other rows say once, few or many, or leave the size out.

once,TRBV18,.,TRBJ1-3,TGTGCCAGCTCACCACTTGACAGTCTAGCCACCATATATTTT,CASSPLDSLATIYF
.,TRBV18,.,TRBJ2-7,TGTGCCAGCTCACAGTCCAGGGAGCGCTCCGAGCAGTACTTC,CASSQSRERSEQYF
.,TRBV7-3,.,TRBJ2-2,TGTGCCAGCAGCTTAATATCAGGGGGGGAGCTGTTTTTT,CASSLISGGELFF
.,TRBV19,.,TRBJ1-2,TGTGCCAGTAGTATATCCCCGAGGGCAAATTGGGGCTACACCTTC,CASSISPRANWGYTF
once,TRBV6-5,.,TRBJ1-2,TGTGCCAGCAGTTACGCGGGGGGCTACACCTTC,CASSYAGGYTF
.,TRBV5-1,TRBD2,TRBJ2-2,TGCGCCAGCAGCCTTATAGCGGGGGCGAACACCGGGGAGCTGTTTTTT,CASSLIAGANTGELFF
.,TRBV18,.,TRBJ1-1,TGTGCCAGCTCACCACTCGTCGGGGAAGAGGACACTGAAGCTTTCTTT,CASSPLVGEEDTEAFF
once,TRBV19,TRBD1,TRBJ2-7,TGTGCCAGTAGTATCCCAGGAACAGGGGTCCCCCACTGGGAGCAGTACTTC,CASSIPGTGVPHWEQYF
.,TRBV5-1,TRBD1,TRBJ2-2,TGCGCCAGCAGCCTGTGGACAGGTTCGGCCGGGGAGCTGTTTTTT,CASSLWTGSAGELFF
.,TRBV5-4,TRBD2,TRBJ2-3,TGTGCCAGCAGCTTGCCCGGGGGGGCCCTCACAGATACGCAGTATTTT,CASSLPGGALTDTQYF
.,TRBV6-1,.,TRBJ1-1,TGTGCCAGCAGTGAACTAGGGAACACTGAAGCTTTCTTT,CASSELGNTEAFF
.,TRBV2,.,TRBJ2-5,TGTGCCAGCAGTGAAGTAAGGGGGATAGGAGAGACCCAGTACTTC,CASSEVRGIGETQYF
.,TRBV7-2,TRBD2,TRBJ2-3,TGTGCCAGCAGCCCCCAGCGGGGAGGGACAGATACGCAGTATTTT,CASSPQRGGTDTQYF
.,TRBV28,.,TRBJ1-3,TGTGCCAGCAGTTTATTGGGGGATACTGGAAACACCATATATTTT,CASSLLGDTGNTIYF
.,TRBV5-4,.,TRBJ2-3,TGTGCCAGCAGCTGGAGAGGGGGCGGGGGCACAGATACGCAGTATTTT,CASSWRGGGGTDTQYF
.,TRBV30,.,TRBJ1-6,TGTGCCTGGAGTCCCGAATATAATTCACCCCTCCACTTT,CAWSPEYNSPLHF
.,TRBV6-2/TRBV6-3,.,TRBJ2-1,TGTGCCAGCAGTTGGCTCGGGCTAGCGCTCAACAATGAGCAGTTCTTC,CASSWLGLALNNEQFF
.,TRBV7-2,.,TRBJ1-6,TGTGCCAGCAGCCAAATGGGCAGGGTCTCCTATAATTCACCCCTCCACTTT,CASSQMGRVSYNSPLHF
.,TRBV5-1,TRBD1,TRBJ1-6,TGCGCCAGCAGCTTTAACGCCGGGACAGAGAATTCACCCCTCCACTTT,CASSFNAGTENSPLHF
.,TRBV6-6,.,TRBJ1-3,TGTGCCAGCAGTTCGTGGAGTTCCACCATATATTTT,CASSSWSSTIYF
.,TRBV28,.,TRBJ1-1,TGTGCCAGCAGTCCCCCTAGCCGCAGGGTGAACACTGAAGCTTTCTTT,CASSPPSRRVNTEAFF
few,TRBV14,.,TRBJ1-2,TGTGCCAGCAGCCAAGGCCAGCCTCGCAACTATGGCTACACCTTC,CASSQGQPRNYGYTF
.,TRBV6-5,TRBD1,TRBJ2-3,TGTGCCAGCAGTCCCGACAGGGGCACAGATACGCAGTATTTT,CASSPDRGTDTQYF
.,TRBV19,.,TRBJ1-5,TGTGCCAGTAGAGGCAGATCCAGGCAGCCCCAGCATTTT,CASRGRSRQPQHF
.,TRBV19,.,TRBJ1-1,TGTGCCAGTAGTATGTTGGGAACTGAAGCTTTCTTT,CASSMLGTEAFF
once,TRBV11-3,.,TRBJ2-1,TGTGCCAGCAGCTTAGCAGGGACGGTGAGCAATGAGCAGTTCTTC,CASSLAGTVSNEQFF
.,TRBV19,TRBD1,TRBJ2-1,TGTGCCAGTAGTACCCCGACAGGGGGCCCCCGGGATGAGCAGTTCTTC,CASSTPTGGPRDEQFF
.,TRBV7-2,.,TRBJ1-2,TGTGCCAGCAGCTTAGCAGGGAGAGACTATGGCTACACCTTC,CASSLAGRDYGYTF
.,TRBV29-1,TRBD1,TRBJ1-2,TGCAGCGTCGACAATACAGGGGGCTGGGGCTACACCTTC,CSVDNTGGWGYTF
.,TRBV12-3/TRBV12-4,.,TRBJ2-3,TGTGCCAGCAGTTTGTATCAGCGCCATACGCAGTATTTT,CASSLYQRHTQYF
.,TRBV6-5,TRBD1,TRBJ1-2,TGTGCCAGCAGTTTGGACAGGGAAGTCTATGGCTACACCTTC,CASSLDREVYGYTF
once,TRBV11-2,.,TRBJ1-1,TGTGCCAGCAGCTTAATAACTCCCCTGGGCACTGAAGCTTTCTTT,CASSLITPLGTEAFF
.,TRBV7-3,.,TRBJ2-3,TGTGCCAGCAGTGAGACATCCGGGGCAGATACGCAGTATTTT,CASSETSGADTQYF
.,TRBV5-8,.,TRBJ1-1,TGTGCCAGCAGCGTCAGGGGATGGAACACTGAAGCTTTCTTT,CASSVRGWNTEAFF
.,TRBV28,TRBD2,TRBJ2-3,TGTGCCAGCAGTTTCGGGGGGGCCGGTGGAGATACGCAGTATTTT,CASSFGGAGGDTQYF